This T cell receptor beta chain was sequenced for a study of shared clonotypes between healthy human individuals. Study background: Serving as donors were a couple of women and three men, whose ages spanned 18 to 49.

Among the donors, all were Caucasian adults who lived in Nashville, Tennessee. Researchers drew on about 90 million PBMCs for genomic DNA from unsorted samples. V shed 4 bases and J shed 11 bases, with 11 bases lying between them. CDR1 is SNHLY and CDR2 is FYNNEI in the germline V gene. This CDR3 contains 11 residues. Methods used by the authors: Sequence data from immunoSEQ were junction-only and lacked quality scores; consequently, filtering differed. Using immunoSEQ multiplex PCR, the repertoire was profiled, and TCRdb retains in-frame clones only, with some absent. V and J calls and clone size are given by that table; D and trimming were obtained from the DNA. The sample lists over 400,000 clones; around 85% were seen once.

Sequencing input: PBMCs. The J gene is TRBJ1-1, the V gene TRBV2; a weak D match, TRBD1 (5 bases). This TCR was recovered from a woman aged 40 to 50 in good health. Some clones in this sample may be carry-over from other donors' samples. In DNA form, the CDR3 reads TGTGCCAGCAGTGTTCAGGGAGGCGCTTTCTTT. Amino acids: CASSVQGGAFF.